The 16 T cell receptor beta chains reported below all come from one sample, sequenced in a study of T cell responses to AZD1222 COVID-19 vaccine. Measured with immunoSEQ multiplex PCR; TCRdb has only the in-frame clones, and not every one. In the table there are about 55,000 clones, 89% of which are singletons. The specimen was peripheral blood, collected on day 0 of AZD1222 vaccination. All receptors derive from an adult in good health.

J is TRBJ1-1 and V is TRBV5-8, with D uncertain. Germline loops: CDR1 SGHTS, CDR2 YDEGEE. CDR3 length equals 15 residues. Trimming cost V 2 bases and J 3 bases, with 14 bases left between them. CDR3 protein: CASSLIFRVDTEAFF. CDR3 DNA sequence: TGTGCCAGCAGCTTAATTTTTCGGGTAGACACTGAAGCTTTCTTT.

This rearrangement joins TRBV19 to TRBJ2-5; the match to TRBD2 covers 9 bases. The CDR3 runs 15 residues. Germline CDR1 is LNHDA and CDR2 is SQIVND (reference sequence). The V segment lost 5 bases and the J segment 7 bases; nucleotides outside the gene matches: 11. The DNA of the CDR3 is TGTGCCAGTAGTGCTCGACTAGCGGAATATGGGACCCAGTACTTC. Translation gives CASSARLAEYGTQYF.

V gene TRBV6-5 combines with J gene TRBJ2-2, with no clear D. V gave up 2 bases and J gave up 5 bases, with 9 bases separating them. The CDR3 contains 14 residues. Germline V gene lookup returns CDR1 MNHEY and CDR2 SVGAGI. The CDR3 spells CASSYRRVTGELFF. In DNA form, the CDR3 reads TGTGCCAGCAGTTACCGACGGGTTACCGGGGAGCTGTTTTTT.

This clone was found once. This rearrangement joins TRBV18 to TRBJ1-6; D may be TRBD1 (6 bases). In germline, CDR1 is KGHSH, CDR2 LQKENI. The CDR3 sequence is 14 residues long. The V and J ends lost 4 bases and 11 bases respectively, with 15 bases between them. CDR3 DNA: TGTGCCAGCTCACGCCCGGGGGCCCAAGCACCCCTCCACTTT. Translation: CASSRPGAQAPLHF.

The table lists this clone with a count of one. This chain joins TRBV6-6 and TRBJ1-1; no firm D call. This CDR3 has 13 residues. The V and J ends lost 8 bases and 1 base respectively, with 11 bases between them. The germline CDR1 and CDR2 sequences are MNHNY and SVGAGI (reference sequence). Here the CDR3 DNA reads TGTGCCAGCGGCGCCGTACAGAACACTGAAGCTTTCTTT. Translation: CASGAVQNTEAFF.

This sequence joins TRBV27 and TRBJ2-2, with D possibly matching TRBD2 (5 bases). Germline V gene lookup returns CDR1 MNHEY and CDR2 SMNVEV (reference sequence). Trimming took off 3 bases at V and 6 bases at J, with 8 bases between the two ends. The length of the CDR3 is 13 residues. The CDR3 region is CASSFRGSGELFF. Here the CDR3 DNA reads TGTGCCAGCAGTTTCCGGGGATCCGGGGAGCTGTTTTTT.

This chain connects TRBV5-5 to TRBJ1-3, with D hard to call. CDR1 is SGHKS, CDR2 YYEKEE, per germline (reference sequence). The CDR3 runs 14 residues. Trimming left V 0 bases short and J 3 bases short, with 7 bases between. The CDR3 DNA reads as TGTGCCAGCAGCTTGGAGCTTATTGGAAACACCATATATTTT. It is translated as CASSLELIGNTIYF.

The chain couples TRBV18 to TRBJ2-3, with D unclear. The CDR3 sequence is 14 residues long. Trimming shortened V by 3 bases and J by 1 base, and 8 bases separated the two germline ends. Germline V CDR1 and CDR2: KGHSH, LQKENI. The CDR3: CASSPTDRTDTQYF. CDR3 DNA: TGTGCCAGCTCACCTACAGACCGCACAGATACGCAGTATTTT.

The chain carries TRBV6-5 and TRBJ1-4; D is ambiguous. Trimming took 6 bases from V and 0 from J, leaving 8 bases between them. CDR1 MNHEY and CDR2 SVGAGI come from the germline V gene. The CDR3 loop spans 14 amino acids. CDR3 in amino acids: CASRTGATNEKLFF. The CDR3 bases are TGTGCCAGCAGGACCGGTGCAACTAATGAAAAACTGTTTTTT.

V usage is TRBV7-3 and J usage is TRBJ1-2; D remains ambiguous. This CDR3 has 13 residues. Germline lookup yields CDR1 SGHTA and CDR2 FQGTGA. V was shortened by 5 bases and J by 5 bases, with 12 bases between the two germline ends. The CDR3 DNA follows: TGTGCCAGCAGCGAGCTGACGGGATATGGCTACACCTTC. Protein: CASSELTGYGYTF.

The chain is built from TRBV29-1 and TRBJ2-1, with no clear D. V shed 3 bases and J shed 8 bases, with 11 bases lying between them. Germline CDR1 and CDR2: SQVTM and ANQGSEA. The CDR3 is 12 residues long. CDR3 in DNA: TGCAGCGTTGAGATGTACGGTCATGAGCAGTTCTTC. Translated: CSVEMYGHEQFF.

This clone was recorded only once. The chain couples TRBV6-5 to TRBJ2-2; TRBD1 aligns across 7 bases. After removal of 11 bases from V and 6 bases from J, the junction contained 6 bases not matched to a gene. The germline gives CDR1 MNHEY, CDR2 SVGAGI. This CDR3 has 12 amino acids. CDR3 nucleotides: TGTGCCGTCCAGACAGGGCCCGGGGAGCTGTTTTTT. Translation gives CAVQTGPGELFF.

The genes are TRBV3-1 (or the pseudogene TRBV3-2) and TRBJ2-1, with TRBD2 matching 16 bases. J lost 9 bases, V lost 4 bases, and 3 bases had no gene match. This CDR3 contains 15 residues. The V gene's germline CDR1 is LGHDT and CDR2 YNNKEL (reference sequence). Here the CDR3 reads CASSPGTSGRVEQFF. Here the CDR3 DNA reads TGTGCCAGCAGCCCCGGGACTAGCGGGAGGGTTGAGCAGTTCTTC.

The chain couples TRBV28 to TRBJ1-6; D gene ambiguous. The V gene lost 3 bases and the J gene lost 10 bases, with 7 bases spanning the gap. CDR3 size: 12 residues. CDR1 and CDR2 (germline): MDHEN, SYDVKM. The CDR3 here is CASSFPQSPLHF. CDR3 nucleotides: TGTGCCAGCAGTTTCCCCCAATCACCCCTCCACTTT.

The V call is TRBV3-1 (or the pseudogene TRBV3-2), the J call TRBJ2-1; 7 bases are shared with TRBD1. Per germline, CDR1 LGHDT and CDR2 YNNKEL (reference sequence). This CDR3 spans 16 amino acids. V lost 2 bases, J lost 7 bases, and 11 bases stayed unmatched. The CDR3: CASSQYPTGQPNEQFF. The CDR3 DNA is TGTGCCAGCAGCCAATACCCGACAGGGCAACCTAATGAGCAGTTCTTC.

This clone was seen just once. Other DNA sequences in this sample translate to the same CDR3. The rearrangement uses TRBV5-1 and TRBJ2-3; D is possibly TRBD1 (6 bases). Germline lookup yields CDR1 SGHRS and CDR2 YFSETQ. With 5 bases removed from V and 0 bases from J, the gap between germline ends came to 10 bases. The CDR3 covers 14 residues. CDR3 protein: CASSLDRSTDTQYF. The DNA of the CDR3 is TGCGCCAGCAGTTTAGACAGGAGCACAGATACGCAGTATTTT.